The 6 T cell receptor beta chains presented below share a single source sample, sequenced in a study of T cell changes during pregnancy in multiple sclerosis. Measured with immunoSEQ multiplex PCR; TCRdb has only the in-frame clones, and not every one. The table has 50,000 to 65,000 clones, around 90% seen once. Sample: peripheral blood, taken in the first trimester of pregnancy. The receptors shown here come from a female donor with multiple sclerosis, enrolled in a pregnancy study.

Here the CDR3 reads CASSISGRGTGELFF. The CDR3 DNA is TGTGCCAGCAGTATTAGCGGGAGGGGCACCGGGGAGCTGTTTTTT. This chain links TRBV27 with TRBJ2-2; 11 nucleotides line up with TRBD2. V lost 5 bases and J lost 4; bases outside the gene matches: 3. Per germline, CDR1 MNHEY and CDR2 SMNVEV (reference sequence). The CDR3 is 15 amino acids.

CDR3 nucleotides: TGTGCCAGCAGTGAATCGGCTAGCGGCACAGATACGCAGTATTTT. Protein: CASSESASGTDTQYF. The J gene is TRBJ2-3, the V gene TRBV6-4; a weak D match, TRBD2 (6 bases). This CDR3 has 15 residues. V was trimmed by 3 bases and J by 1 base, leaving 11 bases between them. Looked up from germline, CDR1 is MRHNA and CDR2 is SNTAGT.

This chain joins TRBV5-1 and TRBJ2-3, with 14 bases matching TRBD2. V was pared by 3 bases and J by 4 bases, with 7 bases of the junction left unmatched. This CDR3 comprises 17 residues. Germline CDR1 is SGHRS and CDR2 is YFSETQ. CDR3 DNA sequence: TGCGCCAGCAGCTGGGGACTAGCGGGAGTCACCCCAGATACGCAGTATTTT. It specifies CASSWGLAGVTPDTQYF.

The chain uses TRBV7-3 and TRBJ2-1; 8 bases match TRBD2. J was trimmed by 7 bases and V by 1 base; bases with no gene match: 3. This CDR3 has 14 amino acids. The germline gives CDR1 SGHTA, CDR2 FQGTGA. The CDR3 reads CASSLIGTRNEQFF. CDR3 DNA sequence: TGTGCCAGCAGCTTAATAGGGACTAGAAATGAGCAGTTCTTC.

This rearrangement joins TRBV5-6 to TRBJ1-4, with 7 positions matching TRBD1. The trim removed 0 bases at V and 8 bases at J, leaving 7 bases unmatched. The CDR3 spans 15 residues. CDR1 and CDR2 from the germline V gene are SGHDT and YYEEEE. The CDR3 DNA follows: TGTGCCAGCAGCTTGGACAGACAGGGTTTAGAAAAACTGTTTTTT. Amino acid sequence: CASSLDRQGLEKLFF.

V usage is TRBV6-5 and J usage is TRBJ2-7, with D maybe TRBD1 (6 bases). Trimming took 4 bases from V and 1 from J, leaving 14 bases between them. CDR1 is MNHEY and CDR2 is SVGAGI in the germline V gene. The CDR3 covers 15 residues. The CDR3 nucleotides read TGTGCCAGCAGTTTCAATAGCAGGGGTTCCTACGAGCAGTACTTC. Protein product: CASSFNSRGSYEQYF.